This T cell receptor beta chain is from a study of blood T cell repertoires in COVID-19. Overall study context: There were acute and convalescent COVID-19 samples, and they came from the United States, Italy and Spain.

The table came from immunoSEQ multiplex PCR; TCRdb's copy has only in-frame clones and leaves some out. The sample lists tens of thousands of clones, approximately 86% occurring once. V lost 2 bases and J 2 bases, leaving 16 bases between the germline ends. This CDR3 is 16 amino acids long. Germline loops: CDR1 GTSNPN, CDR2 SVGIG (reference sequence). This clone was observed a single time. The sample was peripheral blood. The receptor comes from a middle-aged man with acute or convalescent COVID-19. The chain carries TRBV30 and TRBJ1-3; D is uncertain. The CDR3 sequence is CAWSLVGVWTGNTIYF. The CDR3 bases are TGTGCCTGGAGTTTGGTCGGAGTTTGGACTGGAAACACCATATATTTT.